This T cell receptor beta chain was obtained from a study of blood T cell repertoires in COVID-19. The ends were cut back, 4 bases at V and 6 bases at J, with 14 bases in the middle. Germline lookup yields CDR1 MNHEY and CDR2 SVGAGI. There are 14 residues in the CDR3. Per the original data handling: The assay estimated nucleated cells by amplifying reference gene primers. This table comes from immunoSEQ multiplex PCR, and its TCRdb copy is limited to in-frame clones, with some not included. That table supplies the V and J calls and clone size; D and trimming were determined from the DNA. The profile shows 200,000 to 300,000 clones, 70% to 90% of them singletons. Seattle cases were enrolled at active infection and followed longitudinally.

The specimen sequenced was peripheral blood. The TCR originated in a man aged 45-65 years with COVID-19, enrolled during active disease. The gene calls are TRBV6-5 and TRBJ2-3, with D maybe TRBD1 (6 bases). The CDR3 bases are TGTGCCAGCAGTTCGGCAGGGGCGGAGGATACGCAGTATTTT. Its protein product is CASSSAGAEDTQYF.